A selection of T cell receptor beta chains follows, all from one sample in a study of identical twins. TCRdb re-derived calls from the 5' RACE reads in MiXCR, one entry per CDR3 protein. The table shows about 660,000 distinct CDR3 sequences, with 8.6% occurring only once. These data were also reused for a study on yellow fever vaccine responses in identical twins.

Source material: PBMCs. These receptors all stem from a woman aged 18-30 years in good health. CDR3s include the opening cysteine and the closing phenylalanine or tryptophan. The D gene is left open where the match is weak. The listing skips clone size in some rows; elsewhere it reads once, few, many or a size class.

J gene: TRBJ2-1; D gene: TRBD1; V gene: TRBV4-2; CDR3 length: 20; clone size: many; CDR3 DNA: TGTGCCAGCAGCCAAATGACAGGGGGCGCTTTAGTAGGCCTCTACAATGAGCAGTTCTTC; CDR3 protein: CASSQMTGGALVGLYNEQFF
J gene: TRBJ2-5; D gene: TRBD1; V gene: TRBV4-1; CDR3 length: 16; clone size: few; CDR3 DNA: TGCGCCAGCAGCCGACAGACAGGGGGGGCCCAAGAGACCCAGTACTTC; CDR3 protein: CASSRQTGGAQETQYF
J gene: TRBJ2-7; D gene: NA; V gene: TRBV6-1; CDR3 length: 16; clone size: NA; CDR3 DNA: TGTGCCAGCAGTCCCCGGGGGGCCCTAATCTCCTACGAGCAGTACTTC; CDR3 protein: CASSPRGALISYEQYF
J gene: TRBJ2-6; D gene: NA; V gene: TRBV15; CDR3 length: 15; clone size: many; CDR3 DNA: TGTGCCACCAGCAGAGACCCTTCTGGGGCCAACGTCCTGACTTTC; CDR3 protein: CATSRDPSGANVLTF
J gene: TRBJ2-5; D gene: TRBD2; V gene: TRBV4-2; CDR3 length: 17; clone size: few; CDR3 DNA: TGTGCCAGCAGCCACCGCCCCGGACTAGCGGGAGTAGAGACCCAGTACTTC; CDR3 protein: CASSHRPGLAGVETQYF
J gene: TRBJ2-1; D gene: TRBD1; V gene: TRBV7-2; CDR3 length: 15; clone size: few; CDR3 DNA: TGTGCCAGCAGCTCCACAGGGGGCGCGAGGAATGAGCAGTTCTTC; CDR3 protein: CASSSTGGARNEQFF
J gene: TRBJ1-4; D gene: NA; V gene: TRBV20-1; CDR3 length: 14; clone size: NA; CDR3 DNA: TGCAGTGCCGTAAGGGCGGTCTCTAATGAAAAACTGTTTTTT; CDR3 protein: CSAVRAVSNEKLFF
J gene: TRBJ2-1; D gene: NA; V gene: TRBV18; CDR3 length: 17; clone size: many; CDR3 DNA: TGTGCCAGCTCACCTCGCCGAGAACAAGTTAAAAACAATGAGCAGTTCTTC; CDR3 protein: CASSPRREQVKNNEQFF
J gene: TRBJ2-7; D gene: TRBD1; V gene: TRBV6-5; CDR3 length: 15; clone size: NA; CDR3 DNA: TGTGCCAGCAGTTACGCCTGGACAGGGGATAACGAGCAGTACTTC; CDR3 protein: CASSYAWTGDNEQYF
J gene: TRBJ2-7; D gene: TRBD2; V gene: TRBV5-1; CDR3 length: 14; clone size: few; CDR3 DNA: TGCGCCAGCAGCTGGGGACTAACAGCCTACGAGCAGTACTTC; CDR3 protein: CASSWGLTAYEQYF
J gene: TRBJ2-1; D gene: TRBD2; V gene: TRBV20-1; CDR3 length: 14; clone size: many; CDR3 DNA: TGCAGTGCTGCCGTGACTAGCGGGAGTTCTGAGCAGTTCTTC; CDR3 protein: CSAAVTSGSSEQFF
J gene: TRBJ2-2; D gene: NA; V gene: TRBV20-1; CDR3 length: 15; clone size: many; CDR3 DNA: TGCAGTGCTAGAGATCAACGGGGGTTGACCGGGGAGCTGTTTTTT; CDR3 protein: CSARDQRGLTGELFF
J gene: TRBJ2-1; D gene: TRBD1; V gene: TRBV6-2/TRBV6-3; CDR3 length: 15; clone size: NA; CDR3 DNA: TGTGCCAGCAGGGATGGGACAGGGGGATTAGGTGAGCAGTTCTTC; CDR3 protein: CASRDGTGGLGEQFF
J gene: TRBJ2-3; D gene: NA; V gene: TRBV3-1; CDR3 length: 13; clone size: many; CDR3 DNA: TGTGCCAGCAGCCAAGAGGTCTTGGATACGCAGTATTTT; CDR3 protein: CASSQEVLDTQYF
J gene: TRBJ1-2; D gene: TRBD1; V gene: TRBV4-2; CDR3 length: 18; clone size: few; CDR3 DNA: TGTGCCAGCAGCCAAGAGCCCCAGGGGGCGACATCTAACTATGGCTACACCTTC; CDR3 protein: CASSQEPQGATSNYGYTF
J gene: TRBJ1-4; D gene: TRBD1; V gene: TRBV12-3/TRBV12-4; CDR3 length: 17; clone size: NA; CDR3 DNA: TGTGCCAGCAGTAGCGGACAGGCGGACTCAACTAATGAAAAACTGTTTTTT; CDR3 protein: CASSSGQADSTNEKLFF
J gene: TRBJ2-1; D gene: NA; V gene: TRBV29-1; CDR3 length: 14; clone size: NA; CDR3 DNA: TGCAGCGTTGAACAACGCATGGGGATCAATGAGCAGTTCTTC; CDR3 protein: CSVEQRMGINEQFF
J gene: TRBJ2-5; D gene: NA; V gene: TRBV6-1; CDR3 length: 15; clone size: many; CDR3 DNA: TGTGCCAGCAGGCCTATGGGACTTACCCAAGAGACCCAGTACTTC; CDR3 protein: CASRPMGLTQETQYF
J gene: TRBJ2-5; D gene: TRBD2; V gene: TRBV6-1; CDR3 length: 17; clone size: few; CDR3 DNA: TGTGCCAGCAGTGTGACTAGCGGGGGCGGGGTGGGGGAGACCCAGTACTTC; CDR3 protein: CASSVTSGGGVGETQYF
J gene: TRBJ2-2; D gene: NA; V gene: TRBV20-1; CDR3 length: 15; clone size: few; CDR3 DNA: TGCAGTGCTATAGGGGGAGCGGGCAACACCGGGGAGCTGTTTTTT; CDR3 protein: CSAIGGAGNTGELFF
J gene: TRBJ2-1; D gene: NA; V gene: TRBV6-2/TRBV6-3; CDR3 length: 12; clone size: many; CDR3 DNA: TGTGCCAGCAGTTACCGGGTCCATGAGCAGTTCTTC; CDR3 protein: CASSYRVHEQFF
J gene: TRBJ2-1; D gene: NA; V gene: TRBV3-1; CDR3 length: 14; clone size: few; CDR3 DNA: TGTGCCAGCAGCCAAGGGGACGGGTACAATGAGCAGTTCTTC; CDR3 protein: CASSQGDGYNEQFF
J gene: TRBJ2-3; D gene: TRBD2; V gene: TRBV7-2; CDR3 length: 16; clone size: many; CDR3 DNA: TGTGCCAGCAGCCTCGGGACTAGCGGGAGGACAGATACGCAGTATTTT; CDR3 protein: CASSLGTSGRTDTQYF
J gene: TRBJ2-2; D gene: TRBD2; V gene: TRBV12-3/TRBV12-4; CDR3 length: 17; clone size: many; CDR3 DNA: TGTGCCAGCAGACCCTCTCTAGCGGGGGCTCGGACCGGGGAGCTGTTTTTT; CDR3 protein: CASRPSLAGARTGELFF
J gene: TRBJ2-7; D gene: TRBD1; V gene: TRBV7-2; CDR3 length: 15; clone size: few; CDR3 DNA: TGTGCCAGCAGCCCAATAGGGACAGGGATTCCCGAGCAGTACTTC; CDR3 protein: CASSPIGTGIPEQYF
J gene: TRBJ2-2; D gene: TRBD2; V gene: TRBV20-1; CDR3 length: 15; clone size: many; CDR3 DNA: TGCAGTGCATCCCCCCTAGCGGCGAACACCGGGGAGCTGTTTTTT; CDR3 protein: CSASPLAANTGELFF
J gene: TRBJ2-7; D gene: NA; V gene: TRBV7-2; CDR3 length: 17; clone size: many; CDR3 DNA: TGTGCCAGCAGCTTAGTTGGCGTGGGGACAAGGCCCTACGAGCAGTACTTC; CDR3 protein: CASSLVGVGTRPYEQYF
J gene: TRBJ2-1; D gene: TRBD2; V gene: TRBV7-9; CDR3 length: 15; clone size: NA; CDR3 DNA: TGTGCCAGCAGCTCGGGACTAGCGAGACACAATGAGCAGTTCTTC; CDR3 protein: CASSSGLARHNEQFF
J gene: TRBJ2-7; D gene: NA; V gene: TRBV11-2; CDR3 length: 14; clone size: few; CDR3 DNA: TGTGCCAGCAGCTTTCATCTGAGCTCCTACGAGCAGTACTTC; CDR3 protein: CASSFHLSSYEQYF
J gene: TRBJ2-6; D gene: NA; V gene: TRBV18; CDR3 length: 17; clone size: NA; CDR3 DNA: TGTGCCAGCTCTCGGGGCCAGGGGAACTCTGGGGCCAACGTCCTGACTTTC; CDR3 protein: CASSRGQGNSGANVLTF
J gene: TRBJ2-1; D gene: TRBD2; V gene: TRBV10-2; CDR3 length: 17; clone size: NA; CDR3 DNA: TGCGCCAGCAGTGATGACGGACTAGCGGGCTCCTACAATGAGCAGTTCTTC; CDR3 protein: CASSDDGLAGSYNEQFF
J gene: TRBJ1-5; D gene: NA; V gene: TRBV29-1; CDR3 length: 13; clone size: few; CDR3 DNA: TGCAGCGTTCAGGGAACTGCGGATCAGCCCCAGCATTTT; CDR3 protein: CSVQGTADQPQHF
J gene: TRBJ2-7; D gene: TRBD1; V gene: TRBV7-8; CDR3 length: 15; clone size: few; CDR3 DNA: TGTGCCAGCAGCATCGGACAGGGGGCCCCCTACGAGCAGTACTTC; CDR3 protein: CASSIGQGAPYEQYF
J gene: TRBJ2-3; D gene: TRBD1; V gene: TRBV7-8; CDR3 length: 14; clone size: many; CDR3 DNA: TGTGCCAGCAGCTCCACAGGGGGCGAAGATACGCAGTATTTT; CDR3 protein: CASSSTGGEDTQYF
J gene: TRBJ2-4; D gene: TRBD2; V gene: TRBV28; CDR3 length: 15; clone size: few; CDR3 DNA: TGTGCCAGCAGTTCCTCCGGGACTAAGAAAAACATTCAGTACTTC; CDR3 protein: CASSSSGTKKNIQYF
J gene: TRBJ2-2; D gene: NA; V gene: TRBV28; CDR3 length: 17; clone size: few; CDR3 DNA: TGTGCCACCTCATTCCCCTCGGGGGCCCCTCTGACCGGGGAGCTGTTTTTT; CDR3 protein: CATSFPSGAPLTGELFF
J gene: TRBJ2-7; D gene: NA; V gene: TRBV4-3; CDR3 length: 14; clone size: NA; CDR3 DNA: TGCGCCAGCAGCCAAGAAAACAGGGAGTACGAGCAGTACTTC; CDR3 protein: CASSQENREYEQYF
J gene: TRBJ2-7; D gene: TRBD1; V gene: TRBV4-3; CDR3 length: 15; clone size: many; CDR3 DNA: TGCGCCAGCAGCCTCCAAGGGACAGGGGATGGCGAGCAGTACTTC; CDR3 protein: CASSLQGTGDGEQYF
J gene: TRBJ2-7; D gene: TRBD1; V gene: TRBV24-1; CDR3 length: 20; clone size: few; CDR3 DNA: TGTGCCACCAGTGTTGAAGGTCGAGGAGCCTGGACAGGGCCCCTCTACGAGCAGTACTTC; CDR3 protein: CATSVEGRGAWTGPLYEQYF
J gene: TRBJ1-4; D gene: NA; V gene: TRBV28; CDR3 length: 12; clone size: few; CDR3 DNA: TGTGCCAGCAGCCCGGACCCTTCAAGGTTGTTTTTT; CDR3 protein: CASSPDPSRLFF
J gene: TRBJ2-1; D gene: NA; V gene: TRBV9; CDR3 length: 14; clone size: many; CDR3 DNA: TGTGCCAGCAGCGTAGTAAGGCCGGGGAATGAGCAGTTCTTC; CDR3 protein: CASSVVRPGNEQFF
J gene: TRBJ2-3; D gene: NA; V gene: TRBV19; CDR3 length: 15; clone size: NA; CDR3 DNA: TGTGCCAGTAGTATGGACAGCCTTAGCACAGATACGCAGTATTTT; CDR3 protein: CASSMDSLSTDTQYF
J gene: TRBJ1-5; D gene: NA; V gene: TRBV6-1; CDR3 length: 13; clone size: few; CDR3 DNA: TGTGCCAGCGGAGGACAGTTGGGTCAGCCCCAGCATTTT; CDR3 protein: CASGGQLGQPQHF
J gene: TRBJ2-1; D gene: NA; V gene: TRBV12-3/TRBV12-4; CDR3 length: 15; clone size: many; CDR3 DNA: TGTGCCAGCAGTTTAGTCACTAGTCCCCACAATGAGCAGTTCTTC; CDR3 protein: CASSLVTSPHNEQFF
J gene: TRBJ2-3; D gene: NA; V gene: TRBV18; CDR3 length: 16; clone size: NA; CDR3 DNA: TGTGCCAGCTCACCGAAAGTAGCGGTAACCACAGATACGCAGTATTTT; CDR3 protein: CASSPKVAVTTDTQYF
J gene: TRBJ2-1; D gene: NA; V gene: TRBV20-1; CDR3 length: 14; clone size: many; CDR3 DNA: TGCAGGCCGGGGGGCGGCACCCTTGGCGATGAGCAGTTCTTC; CDR3 protein: CRPGGGTLGDEQFF